One and the same sample provided the 7 T cell receptor beta chains below, sequenced in a study of blood T cell repertoires in COVID-19. Assay used: immunoSEQ multiplex PCR; TCRdb lists only in-frame clones, some missing. Of about 200,000 clones listed, more than 70% were seen once; the top ten hold around 1.6%. Sequencing used peripheral blood. These TCRs come from a man aged 18 to 30 with active or convalescent COVID-19.

The count of this clone is one. The chain couples TRBV3-1 (or the pseudogene TRBV3-2) to TRBJ2-5; tentatively, D is TRBD1 (5 bases). Germline V gene lookup returns CDR1 LGHDT and CDR2 YNNKEL (reference sequence). The CDR3 sequence is 15 residues long. The V end lost 1 base, the J end lost 5 bases, and 14 bases lay between the germline ends. The CDR3 here is CASSQAWGPEETQYF. CDR3 nucleotides: TGTGCCAGCAGCCAAGCGTGGGGCCCGGAGGAGACCCAGTACTTC.

A word on this clone: Distinct nucleotide sequences in the sample also encode this CDR3. V usage is TRBV5-1 and J usage is TRBJ2-7, with D perhaps matching TRBD2 (5 bases). The germline CDR1 and CDR2 sequences are SGHRS and YFSETQ. The CDR3 covers 13 residues. V was shortened by 0 bases and J by 4 bases, with 8 bases between the two germline ends. The CDR3 sequence is CASSLAGSYEQYF. Written as DNA, the CDR3 is TGCGCCAGCAGCTTGGCTGGGAGTTACGAGCAGTACTTC.

The genes are TRBV5-1 and TRBJ2-1; D might be TRBD2 (6 bases). The CDR3 is 15 residues long. The V gene lost 3 bases and the J gene lost 6 bases, with 16 bases spanning the gap. CDR1 is SGHRS, CDR2 YFSETQ, per germline. In nucleotides, the CDR3 is TGCGCCAGCAGCTCGGGACTCGATCCGAGCAATGAGCAGTTCTTC. Protein: CASSSGLDPSNEQFF.

The genes are TRBV5-4 and TRBJ2-3; 13 positions match TRBD2. In germline, CDR1 is SGHNT, CDR2 YYREEE (reference sequence). V lost 2 bases and J lost 5; bases outside the gene matches: 5. The CDR3 has 16 amino acids. Written as DNA, the CDR3 is TGTGCCAGCAGCTTAACTAGCGGGAGGGCCCGAGATACGCAGTATTTT. It translates to CASSLTSGRARDTQYF.

J is TRBJ1-2 and V is TRBV5-6; D not resolved. The CDR3 runs to 15 residues. With 1 base removed from V and 7 bases from J, the gap between germline ends came to 17 bases. The germline gives CDR1 SGHDT, CDR2 YYEEEE. The CDR3 sequence: CASSLMLAAAFGYTF. DNA for the CDR3: TGTGCCAGCAGCTTGATGCTCGCGGCAGCTTTTGGCTACACCTTC.

This clone was found a few times. The chain carries TRBV27 and TRBJ1-1; unclear D gene. Trimming stripped 2 bases from V and 3 bases from J, with 16 bases between. Germline CDR1 and CDR2: MNHEY and SMNVEV (reference sequence). The CDR3 totals 16 residues. CDR3 nucleotide sequence: TGTGCCAGCAGTTTACAGGTCGGAGGAAGGGACACTGAAGCTTTCTTT. Its protein product is CASSLQVGGRDTEAFF.

This clone has only one observation. This chain connects TRBV19 to TRBJ1-2, with TRBD1 identical over 7 bases. CDR1 and CDR2 (germline): LNHDA, SQIVND (reference sequence). V dropped 8 bases and J dropped 0; count of bases not matched to a gene: 9. The CDR3 length is 15 residues. DNA for the CDR3: TGTGCCAGTCTACCACGGGACAGTTCTAACTATGGCTACACCTTC. Translating gives CASLPRDSSNYGYTF.